The entry below gives a single T cell receptor (beta chain) sequence along with its context. Its antigen is not yet known. Per-nucleotide qualities are absent, and no much larger clonotype sits a single base away. This sample was included in a study of CD8+ T cells in alopecia areata (dated by TCRdb to 2017 to 2018). Describing the broader study: Treated patients were enrolled in an open-label pilot trial of oral tofacitinib at 5 to 10 mg twice daily for moderate-to-severe alopecia areata. immunoSEQ multiplex PCR using 35 Vbeta forward primers and 13 Jbeta reverse primers was used to amplify TCRbeta CDR3 regions. Patients on tofacitinib were biopsied at baseline and after 4 and 24 weeks of treatment, and several of the patients also had a later scalp biopsy. RNA was extracted with the PAXgene miRNA kit for fixed scalp, the miRNeasy kit for PBMCs, and the RNeasy kit for mouse skin. For the treated patients, the SALT score, which quantifies what percentage of scalp surface area is affected, served as the measure of disease severity. To study T cell clonal expansion in alopecia areata, the researchers applied high-throughput TCRbeta sequencing to both the C3H/HeJ mouse model and human patients. Scalp clonality was compared across normal scalp (n=4), patchy alopecia areata scalp (n=8), and alopecia totalis/universalis scalp (n=8). Human TCRbeta sequencing covered scalp tissue and sorted CD4+ and CD8+ peripheral blood T cells from patchy and totalis/universalis alopecia areata patients and healthy controls. Tofacitinib was given for 6 to 18 months, followed by 6 months of follow-up off drug to assess delayed response and recurrence.

Library preparation used the immunoSEQ multiplex PCR assay. To provide template for TCR sequencing, every sample had RNA extracted and reverse transcribed into cDNA. SuperScript III was used for first-strand cDNA synthesis, primed with a 2:1 mix of oligo-dT and random hexamers. Amplification bias was assessed with a synthetic immune receptor repertoire, and residual bias was removed computationally. In the paper's pipeline: After raw reads were preprocessed to remove errors, the CDR3 was defined following IMGT conventions as running from the conserved cysteine to phenylalanine. Clonality was computed as 1 minus the Shannon entropy, with the entropy normalized by log2 of the number of productive unique TCRs. CD4 or CD8 identity of scalp clones was inferred by cross-referencing scalp TCRbeta sequences with sorted blood CD4 and CD8 repertoires. TCRdb provides this immuneACCESS table in a form limited to in-frame rearrangements. Some clones are lacking; in checked studies, under half of them reflect an unresolved V gene, and why the rest are absent is not known. V, J and clone size derive from that table, while D and trimming were established from the DNA sequence. Here the sample has about 250,000 clones; over 45% occur a single time. 0.75% to 0.95% of the sample comes from the top ten.

Paper-wide results and their limitations: Shared TCR sequences between patients were less evident than in mice, which may be partly attributable to HLA diversity in the patient population. Unlike mouse skin, where gammadelta T cells dominate, normal human skin contains resident alphabeta T cells that get sequenced too, which complicates analysis of the scalp TCR repertoire. The treated cohort was small, with a single nonresponder, so links between baseline CD8+ expansion and response need larger studies. Lesional scalp, especially in alopecia totalis/universalis, showed higher clonality and more expanded CD8+ clones than normal scalp, suggesting antigenic drive. Many expanded lesional clones persisted in scalp and blood during tofacitinib treatment, which may partly explain relapse after stopping treatment. Tofacitinib significantly decreased scalp clonality and the number of expanded CD8+ clones among the top 100 scalp clones.

The treatment or condition label here, explained by the study, means: oral pan-JAK inhibitor, 5-10 mg twice daily. Lesional scalp punch biopsies and peripheral blood were obtained from alopecia areata patients. PBMCs were isolated by density centrifugation and stained for CD3, CD4 and CD8, after which CD4+ and CD8+ T cells were sorted on a FACSAria. The sequencing here drew on CD4+ T cells sorted from blood, taken around week 54, from a patient treated with tofacitinib. The TCR originated in a human donor with alopecia areata.

The sequenced DNA: TGTGCCAGCAGCTATTTCACAGGGGGCACTGAAGCTTTCTTT. This gives the protein CASSYFTGGTEAFF. The sequence links TRBV7-2 to TRBJ1-1, with TRBD1 identical over 8 junction bases. Germline trimming: 4 bases from V, 4 bases from J; junction bases outside gene matches: 5. In the germline V gene, CDR1 corresponds to SGHTA and CDR2 to FQGNSA. The CDR3 contains 14 residues, cysteine and phenylalanine counted. Left in the record is the CDR3 DNA by itself, 42 bases read in frame from the first base.